The 24 T cell receptor beta chains below all came from one sample that was sequenced in a study of OX40 agonist ivuxolimab in advanced cancers. The assay was immunoSEQ multiplex PCR, and TCRdb's table has in-frame clones only and misses some. The table lists 77,000 or so clones, about 85% of them singletons, with less than 2.5% in the top ten. The source material was CD4+ or CD8+ T cells sorted from blood, sampled in a trial of the OX40 agonist ivuxolimab. The receptors shown here come from an adult with an advanced solid tumor such as melanoma, head and neck, liver or kidney cancer.

The chain employs TRBV30 and TRBJ1-1; possible D gene TRBD1, 5 bases. The germline V gene encodes CDR1 GTSNPN and CDR2 SVGIG (reference sequence). Trimming left V 2 bases short and J 3 bases short, with 7 bases between. There are 12 residues in the CDR3. The CDR3 region is CAWSWGDTEAFF. CDR3 bases: TGTGCCTGGAGTTGGGGGGACACTGAAGCTTTCTTT.

The rearrangement joins TRBV9 to TRBJ2-2; 8 bases line up with TRBD2. J lost 5 bases, V lost 0 bases, and 3 bases had no gene match. From germline, CDR1 is SGDLS and CDR2 YYNGEE. The CDR3 is 15 amino acids. This chain's CDR3 is CASSVDGLATGELFF. The CDR3 DNA reads TGTGCCAGCAGCGTAGACGGACTAGCAACCGGGGAGCTGTTTTTT.

The chain uses TRBV6-4 and TRBJ2-3; D unresolved. The CDR3 runs to 13 residues. Trimming left V 5 bases short and J 5 bases short, with 11 bases between. Germline lookup yields CDR1 MRHNA and CDR2 SNTAGT. The CDR3 coding sequence is TGTGCCAGCAGTTGGCAAAGAGGAGATACGCAGTATTTT. Amino acid sequence: CASSWQRGDTQYF.

This chain uses TRBV27 with TRBJ2-3; either TRBD1 or TRBD2 may fit D (5 bases each). The germline V gene has CDR1 MNHEY and CDR2 SMNVEV (reference sequence). CDR3 length: 13 residues. V lost 4 bases to trimming and J lost 1 base, with 6 bases between them. The DNA for the CDR3 is TGTGCCAGCAGTTGGGACGGCACAGATACGCAGTATTTT. Translation gives CASSWDGTDTQYF.

This chain connects TRBV6-5 to TRBJ2-7; the D is unclear. The germline gives CDR1 MNHEY, CDR2 SVGAGI. Trimming left V 0 bases short and J 3 bases short, with 6 bases between. There are 13 residues in the CDR3. For the CDR3, the DNA is TGTGCCAGCAGTTACTCCGCGATCTACGAGCAGTACTTC. It translates to CASSYSAIYEQYF.

This sequence joins TRBV7-3 and TRBJ2-7; 12 bases line up with TRBD1. V shed 5 bases, J shed 7 bases, and the junction held 6 bases outside the gene matches. Germline CDR1 SGHTA, CDR2 FQGTGA. The CDR3 is made up of 14 amino acids. The CDR3 protein is CASSTGQGAREQYF. CDR3 sequence (DNA): TGTGCCAGCAGCACGGGACAGGGGGCGAGGGAGCAGTACTTC.

The rearrangement uses TRBV2 and TRBJ2-3; D not resolved. The length of the CDR3 is 12 residues. The germline gives CDR1 SNHLY, CDR2 FYNNEI. With 7 bases removed from V and 3 bases from J, the gap between germline ends came to 8 bases. The CDR3 protein is CASTVGTDTQYF. CDR3 nucleotide sequence: TGTGCCAGCACGGTAGGGACAGATACGCAGTATTTT.

The rearrangement uses TRBV6-5 and TRBJ2-3, with D perhaps TRBD1 or TRBD2 (6 bases each). V was trimmed by 7 bases and J by 5 bases, leaving 19 bases between them. The germline V gene encodes CDR1 MNHEY and CDR2 SVGAGI. The CDR3 runs to 15 residues. CDR3 DNA sequence: TGTGCCAGCAATCTCTGGTGGGGGGCGGTAGATACGCAGTATTTT. The encoded protein is CASNLWWGAVDTQYF.

This clone was detected only once. The V gene is TRBV11-3, the J gene TRBJ2-1, with no clear D. CDR1 is SGHNT, CDR2 YENEEA, per germline. The V end was cut by 4 bases, the J end by 6 bases, with 7 bases between. The CDR3 runs to 12 residues. The CDR3 nucleotides read TGTGCCAGCAGCTCCAATTCCAATGAGCAGTTCTTC. Encoded protein: CASSSNSNEQFF. Looking up the rest from reference TRBV11-3 and TRBJ2-1 gives the full variable domain: EAGVVQSPRYKIIEKKQPVAFWCNPISGHNTLYWYLQNLGQGPELLIRYENEEAVDDSQLPKDRFSAERLKGVDSTLKIQPAELGDSAVYLCASSSNSNEQFFGPGTRLTVL.

The chain couples TRBV7-2 to TRBJ2-1; 9 bases match TRBD1. The CDR3 runs 15 residues. Germline CDR1 is SGHTA and CDR2 is FQGNSA. After removal of 1 base from V and 4 bases from J, the junction contained 2 bases not matched to a gene. The CDR3 DNA reads TGTGCCAGCAGCTTAGACAGGGGGCTTTACAATGAGCAGTTCTTC. Its protein is CASSLDRGLYNEQFF.

This clone was detected once. The chain joins TRBV7-8 to TRBJ1-2, with a tentative D call TRBD1 (5 bases). Trimming shortened V by 5 bases and J by 1 base, and 8 bases separated the two germline ends. In germline, CDR1 is SGHVS, CDR2 FQNEAQ. The CDR3 totals 13 residues. The CDR3 here is CASSPDSNYGYTF. The CDR3 coding sequence is TGTGCCAGCAGCCCTGACAGTAACTATGGCTACACCTTC.

The chain is built from TRBV30 and TRBJ1-1, with D perhaps TRBD1 (5 bases). V gave up 0 bases and J gave up 4 bases, with 9 bases separating them. The CDR3 runs to 13 residues. Germline CDR1 and CDR2: GTSNPN and SVGIG (reference sequence). DNA for the CDR3: TGTGCCTGGAGTGTATTCCAGGGCACTGAAGCTTTCTTT. Protein sequence: CAWSVFQGTEAFF.

The genes are TRBV6-1 and TRBJ2-1; D is undetermined. Per the germline V gene, CDR1 is MNHNS and CDR2 is SASEGT. V lost 4 bases, J lost 7 bases, and 17 bases lay in between. CDR3 length: 15 amino acids. The CDR3 DNA sequence: TGTGCCAGCAGTGGGGTACGACTTCTTGGGAATGAGCAGTTCTTC. It yields the protein CASSGVRLLGNEQFF.

The chain uses TRBV5-6 and TRBJ2-5, with D perhaps TRBD1 (7 bases). The germline V gene has CDR1 SGHDT and CDR2 YYEEEE. With 1 base removed from V and 3 bases from J, the gap between germline ends came to 13 bases. This CDR3 has 15 residues. This CDR3 is CASSLLGRGEETQYF. The CDR3 coding sequence is TGTGCCAGCAGCTTGCTTGGCAGGGGGGAAGAGACCCAGTACTTC.

In its sample, this clone was seen a few times. V and J are TRBV7-9 and TRBJ1-4; D remains unclear. The CDR3 runs to 14 residues. The germline V gene has CDR1 SEHNR and CDR2 FQNEAQ (reference sequence). Trimming removed 1 base at V and 5 bases at J, with 8 bases between. CDR3 amino acids: CASSLGAPNEKLFF. The CDR3 DNA reads TGTGCCAGCAGCTTAGGTGCCCCCAATGAAAAACTGTTTTTT.

The chain is built from TRBV5-1 and TRBJ2-6; no firm D call. Germline V CDR1 and CDR2: SGHRS, YFSETQ. V was pared by 4 bases and J by 0 bases, with 5 bases between. The CDR3 covers 14 residues. In DNA, the CDR3 is TGCGCCAGCAGCCTTTACTCTGGGGCCAACGTCCTGACTTTC. Protein product: CASSLYSGANVLTF.

This chain links TRBV4-1 with TRBJ1-1; no clear D. The CDR3 loop spans 16 amino acids. Trimming shortened V by 1 base and J by 4 bases, and 16 bases separated the two germline ends. CDR1 and CDR2 (germline): MGHRA, YSYEKL. CDR3 protein: CASSQGWIGGGTEAFF. CDR3 nucleotides: TGCGCCAGCAGCCAAGGTTGGATCGGCGGCGGCACTGAAGCTTTCTTT.

The rearrangement links TRBV6-5 to TRBJ2-7; 9 nucleotides line up with TRBD1. V was clipped by 4 bases and J by 5 bases; unmatched bases: 12. The length of the CDR3 is 16 residues. CDR1 and CDR2 from the germline V gene are MNHEY and SVGAGI. CDR3 coding DNA: TGTGCCAGCAGTTTACATCCGGGACAGGGTACGGACGAGCAGTACTTC. Its translation is CASSLHPGQGTDEQYF.

The rearrangement links TRBV10-1 to TRBJ2-7; D is uncertain. Germline V gene data show CDR1 as WNHNN and CDR2 as SYGVQD (reference sequence). Trimming shortened V by 4 bases and J by 2 bases, and 6 bases separated the two germline ends. This CDR3 contains 12 residues. The DNA for the CDR3 is TGCGCCAGCAGTGGGGCGACCTACGAGCAGTACTTC. Its protein is CASSGATYEQYF.

The chain employs TRBV10-3 and TRBJ2-5; D might be TRBD1 (6 bases). V lost 1 base and J lost 5, with 11 bases in between. This CDR3 is built from 14 residues. Germline V gives CDR1 ENHRY, CDR2 SYGVKD. This chain's CDR3 is CAISEFQRGETQYF. Written as DNA, the CDR3 is TGTGCCATCAGTGAGTTTCAGAGGGGGGAGACCCAGTACTTC.

The V gene is TRBV5-6, the J gene TRBJ2-1; 7 bases are a match to TRBD1. Germline V gives CDR1 SGHDT, CDR2 YYEEEE. The CDR3 consists of 16 residues. V lost 1 base and J lost 4; bases outside the gene matches: 8. The CDR3 DNA is TGTGCCAGCAGCTTGATTAGCAGGGGGAAATACAATGAGCAGTTCTTC. It yields the protein CASSLISRGKYNEQFF. Complete variable domain (other parts from reference TRBV5-6 and TRBJ2-1): DAGVTQSPTHLIKTRGQQVTLRCSPKSGHDTVSWYQQALGQGPQFIFQYYEEEERQRGNFPDRFSGHQFPNYSSELNVNALLLGDSALYLCASSLISRGKYNEQFFGPGTRLTVL.

The V call is TRBV6-5, the J call TRBJ1-5, with 7 bases identical to TRBD1. Germline lookup yields CDR1 MNHEY and CDR2 SVGAGI. V lost 0 bases to trimming and J lost 3 bases; unmatched junction nucleotides: 5. The CDR3 has 16 amino acids. The chain's CDR3 is CASSYSSRGNNQPQHF. The CDR3 DNA reads TGTGCCAGCAGTTACTCGAGCAGGGGGAACAATCAGCCCCAGCATTTT.

The gene calls are TRBV10-3 and TRBJ2-5; D unclear. V was clipped by 6 bases and J by 1 base, with 3 bases between them. The CDR3 is 11 residues long. CDR1 ENHRY and CDR2 SYGVKD come from the germline V gene. For the CDR3, the DNA is TGTGCCATCAGAGTCCAAGAGACCCAGTACTTC. Translating gives CAIRVQETQYF.

The V and J genes are TRBV28 and TRBJ1-2, with D possibly TRBD1 on 5 matching bases. CDR3 length: 13 residues. Germline CDR1 and CDR2: MDHEN and SYDVKM. The germline V and J ends were trimmed by 2 bases and 4 bases, with 8 bases remaining between them. CDR3 nucleotide sequence: TGTGCCAGCAGTTTAGGGGGTAGCTATGGCTACACCTTC. Amino acids: CASSLGGSYGYTF.